This TCR beta chain was recovered during a study of T cell responses to AZD1222 COVID-19 vaccine. Overall study results and limits: Baseline seropositivity occurred in only a handful of AZD1222 recipients.

Clones were read by immunoSEQ multiplex PCR, and TCRdb kept only the in-frame ones, dropping some. Altogether some 52,000 clones are present, about nine tenths being singletons, with the ten largest covering roughly 2.5%. A remark on this clone: What it binds is not known.

V trimming: 2 bases; J trimming: 3 bases; junction bases outside the gene matches: 3. Germline V gene data show CDR1 as SGDLS and CDR2 as YYNGEE. CDR3 size: 16 residues. This chain connects TRBV9 to TRBJ1-3, with TRBD1 matching 12 bases. This TCR was recovered from an adult who received the AZD1222 COVID-19 vaccine. Material: peripheral blood, obtained 28 days after the second AZD1222 dose. The CDR3 nucleotides read TGTGCCAGCAGCGTGGGACAGGGGGCGGATGGAAACACCATATATTTT. The encoded protein is CASSVGQGADGNTIYF.